Below, 6 T cell receptor beta chains from the same sample are listed, as sequenced in a study of blood T cell repertoires in COVID-19. Using immunoSEQ multiplex PCR, the repertoire was profiled, and TCRdb retains in-frame clones only, with some absent. The table includes 150,000 to 180,000 clones, about 85% detected once. Specimen: peripheral blood. These receptor sequences come from a woman aged 55-75 years with COVID-19, enrolled during active disease.

DNA of the CDR3: TGCGCCAGCAGCCACACTGCAGCGGGAGGGACATACGAGCAGTACTTC. It is translated as CASSHTAAGGTYEQYF. The V and J genes are TRBV5-1 and TRBJ2-7; 10 bases line up with TRBD2. The CDR3 is made up of 16 amino acids. V shed 4 bases and J 4 bases; nucleotides not matched to a gene: 11. Germline V gene lookup returns CDR1 SGHRS and CDR2 YFSETQ.

This rearrangement joins TRBV9 to TRBJ1-1, with D possibly matching TRBD1 (6 bases). The CDR3 is 18 amino acids. Trimming removed 4 bases from V and 0 bases from J, with 22 bases in between. From germline, CDR1 is SGDLS and CDR2 YYNGEE. The CDR3: CASSPFSGHGNLNTEAFF. The CDR3, as DNA: TGTGCCAGCAGCCCGTTTTCGGGACACGGGAACCTGAACACTGAAGCTTTCTTT.

The chain carries TRBV7-8 and TRBJ2-2; 10 bases line up with TRBD2. The length of the CDR3 is 15 residues. Trimming took 1 base from V and 7 from J; bases not matched to a gene: 3. CDR1 SGHVS and CDR2 FQNEAQ come from the germline V gene. The CDR3: CASSLERGGNGELFF. The CDR3 nucleotides are TGTGCCAGCAGCTTAGAGCGGGGGGGCAACGGGGAGCTGTTTTTT. Looking up the rest from reference TRBV7-8 and TRBJ2-2 gives the full variable domain: GAGVSQSPRYKVAKRGQDVALRCDPISGHVSLFWYQQALGQGPEFLTYFQNEAQLDKSGLPSDRFFAERPEGSVSTLKIQRTQQEDSAVYLCASSLERGGNGELFFGEGSRLTVL.

The chain recombines TRBV6-5 with TRBJ2-3, with 8 bases aligning to TRBD1. The germline CDR1 and CDR2 sequences are MNHEY and SVGAGI. V dropped 6 bases and J dropped 2; count of bases not matched to a gene: 1. The CDR3 has 13 amino acids. CDR3 in DNA: TGTGCCAGCAGGACAGGGGCCACAGATACGCAGTATTTT. Translated, it gives CASRTGATDTQYF.

The rearrangement links TRBV7-8 to TRBJ1-1, with TRBD1 matching 8 bases. J lost 0 bases, V lost 4 bases, and 4 bases had no gene match. Germline values: CDR1 SGHVS, CDR2 FQNEAQ. The CDR3 sequence is 15 residues long. The DNA of the CDR3 is TGTGCCAGCAGCTCAAACAGGGGGATGAACACTGAAGCTTTCTTT. Translating it yields CASSSNRGMNTEAFF.

Worth noting for this clone: Sequence at one end of the junction differs from germline and may be a read error. The chain employs TRBV18 and TRBJ1-5; possible D gene TRBD1, 5 bases. The CDR3 consists of 13 residues. Germline CDR1 and CDR2: KGHSH and LQKENI. Here the CDR3 reads CAGSPDKGLSQHF. CDR3 sequence (DNA): TGTGCCGGCTCACCCGACAAGGGGTTGTCCCAGCATTTT.